This T cell receptor (beta chain) was sequenced for a study of shared clonotypes between healthy human individuals (dated by TCRdb to 2018 to 2020). For the study in its entirety: A few men and a couple of women, aged 18 to 49 years, made up the cohort. For each donor, CD4 naive and CD4 memory were each given three plates, CD8 naive was given two plates, and CD8 memory was given one plate. To estimate repertoire size and how much clonotypes are shared between individuals, the study performed deep sequencing of blood TCR repertoires from five healthy adults. Libraries were prepared and TCR repertoires were sequenced by different laboratories using diverse techniques, in order to increase sequencing depth and limit assay-specific biases. Each donor's leukapheresis produced roughly between roughly 0.85 and 10 billion PBMCs. Study-level results and caveats: Sampling was limited to blood, and TCR repertoires in tissue likely differ from TCR repertoires in blood. When a handful of donors were compared, the shared fraction of clonotypes was 5% to 6.5% for naive CD4, about 4% for naive CD8, 2% to 2.5% for memory CD4, and around 0.4% for memory CD8. Pairwise subsampling led to the expectation that sequencing depth would affect the degree of clonotype sharing among donors. Because the study included a small number of donors, the genetic and exposure-history diversity represented was limited. Estimated clonotype richness was generally larger for naive than for memory subsets. Higher generation probabilities were observed for clonotypes shared by all four sorted-subset donors than for non-shared clonotypes. Even with the large sequencing depth, rarefaction of the sorted-subset datasets indicated that sequencing was incomplete.

The CDR3 runs 16 amino acids, cysteine and phenylalanine included. The retained sequence is limited to the CDR3, 48 bases, with the frame set at the first base. CDR1 and CDR2 were assigned from the germline V gene (reference sequence) as MNHEY and SMNVEV. V is cut by 5 bases and J by 1 base, and the space between the germline ends is 18 bases. Notes on this clone: The specificity of this receptor is unknown. No base quality information exists; no much larger clone differs at one position.

TCR CDR3 regions were amplified from genomic DNA by multiplex PCR using the deep immunoSEQ assay. Extracted genomic DNA from each cell subset was spread evenly across all wells of several immunoSEQ 96-well plates, with each plate serving as a replicate. For sorted subsets, each replicate PCR was loaded with about 0.2 ug genomic DNA, equivalent to some 31,000 T cell genomes. Purified libraries were quantified with a Qubit 3.0 fluorometer, sized on a Bioanalyzer 2100, and re-quantified with the KAPA Library Quantification kit. Every immunoSEQ 96-well plate was sequenced on a dedicated single-read 150-cycle Illumina NextSeq 550 flow cell. For the original study's pipeline: Because the immunoSEQ output included only junctional sequences and no quality scores, the filtering could not be the same as the filtering used for full-length reads. Sequences were annotated with PyIR, a Python wrapper for IgBLAST v1.9, and V/J genes and CDR3 were assigned using IMGT germline references. Reads were filtered out if the reads had weak V/J assignments (E-value above 1e-6), no CDR3, stop codons, out-of-frame junctions, or ambiguous translated residues. V3J clonotypes were defined by identical inferred V gene, J gene, and CDR3 amino acid sequence. Percentage overlap between repertoires was computed as shared unique clonotypes divided by the size of the smaller repertoire. Repertoire richness was assessed with RTK rarefaction, the Chao1 estimator, and Recon v2.1 estimates of unobserved clonotypes. For all TCRbeta clonotypes obtained by the gDNA method from four donors, generation probabilities were computed with OLGA. Entries here come from immuneACCESS through TCRdb and include only in-frame sequences with V and J called. Some clones fail to appear in such tables; in the studies checked, an unresolved V gene covers under half of the shortfall, and the cause of the remainder is unknown. V and J calls and clone size are as listed in that table; D and trimming were resolved from the DNA. In all, the sample holds more than 500,000 clones, and around 95% of those were seen once. The top ten clones comprise 0.055% to 0.075% of the sample.

Healthy HIV-negative adults with no recently reported acute infections or vaccinations were included as donors. Every donor was a Caucasian adult residing in Nashville, Tennessee, USA. CD4+ T cells were enriched by magnetic negative selection; naive cells were then positively selected on CD45RA, and the negative fraction formed the memory subset. Blood was obtained by leukapheresis, after which PBMCs were separated by Ficoll-Histopaque density gradient centrifugation and cryopreserved in liquid nitrogen vapor phase. Analytical flow cytometry was used to check the purity and quantity of each magnetically sorted T cell population. Genomic DNA was isolated from each sorted fraction and quantified by UV absorbance on a Nanodrop 2000c.

The clonotype originates from a woman aged 25 to 45 in good health. Sample: naive CD4+ T cells sorted from blood. Interpreted using the paper, the cell subset or site label stands for: CD45RA+ positively selected. The chain uses TRBV27 and TRBJ2-7, and possibly TRBD2, on 8 matching bases. The base sequence is TGTGCCAGCAGTATCCGGGAGGGGGCGCCGTCCTACGAGCAGTACTTC. Translated, it gives CASSIREGAPSYEQYF.